This T cell receptor (beta chain) came from a study of blood T cell repertoires in COVID-19 (dated by TCRdb to 2020 to 2022). Concerning the study at large: Collaborator samples came from the United States, Italy and Spain and covered acute and convalescent phases of COVID-19. The dataset comprised deeply sampled blood TCRbeta repertoires from subjects exposed to, actively infected with, or recovered from COVID-19. A de-identified subject ID, COVID-19 status, age in years and sex were almost always included in the sample metadata. Where available, HLA class I and class II types were taken from metadata supplied by the sample provider and were not determined by assay-based typing. The samples were drawn from two sources: the first 160 participants of the ongoing ImmuneRACE study, and 950 to 1,500 subjects contributed by 6 global collaborators. The repertoires were released in a freely available public database meant as a resource for research on the immune response to SARS-CoV-2. The material from the prospective study consisted of cDNA or gDNA derived from T cells, B-cell-depleted T cells, or PBMCs.

The CDR3 runs 15 amino acids, cysteine and phenylalanine included. Left in the record is the CDR3 DNA by itself, 45 bases read in frame from the first base. Reading the germline V gene gives CDR1 MGHDK and CDR2 SYGVNS. Unmatched junction bases come to 9, with V trimmed by 3 bases and J by 4 bases. What the work shows at the level of the full study, not this receptor alone: The quantity of clinical and demographic metadata differed by source and by participant and was supplied without curation.

This clone was seen ten or more times. Its antigen is unknown. Base qualities are not at hand, and no much larger clone is one base apart. Each collaborating institution followed its own protocols to collect whole blood in K2EDTA tubes. For TCRbeta analysis, collaborators shipped samples in one of three forms: frozen whole blood, isolated PBMCs, or DNA extracted from either of those sample types. TCRbeta CDR3 regions were amplified from genomic DNA using the immunoSEQ Assay, a bias-controlled multiplex PCR. The original pipeline was this. Nucleated cell counts per sample were estimated from amplification of reference gene primers within the assay. To quantify the absolute abundance of each unique TCRbeta CDR3 rearrangement, sequence reads were collapsed and filtered. For each sample, productive Simpson clonality was calculated by taking the square root of Simpson's diversity index across productive rearrangements. TCRdb retrieved this table from immuneACCESS and kept in-frame rearrangements only. Not all clones are present; in checked studies, unresolved V genes account for under half, and no reason is known for the remainder. Clone size and the V and J calls come from that table; the DNA yielded D and trimming. Within this sample are about 230,000 clones, with around 80% of them counted one time only. Around 25% of the sample comes from the top ten.

Sequencing used peripheral blood. The receptor comes from a man aged 35-49 years with acute or convalescent COVID-19. The rearranged chain carries TRBV25-1 and TRBJ2-7; 7 central nucleotides agree with TRBD1. The CDR3 protein sequence reads: CASSDANRGRYEQYF. The nucleotide sequence reads as follows: TGTGCCAGCAGTGATGCGAACAGGGGCAGGTACGAGCAGTACTTC.